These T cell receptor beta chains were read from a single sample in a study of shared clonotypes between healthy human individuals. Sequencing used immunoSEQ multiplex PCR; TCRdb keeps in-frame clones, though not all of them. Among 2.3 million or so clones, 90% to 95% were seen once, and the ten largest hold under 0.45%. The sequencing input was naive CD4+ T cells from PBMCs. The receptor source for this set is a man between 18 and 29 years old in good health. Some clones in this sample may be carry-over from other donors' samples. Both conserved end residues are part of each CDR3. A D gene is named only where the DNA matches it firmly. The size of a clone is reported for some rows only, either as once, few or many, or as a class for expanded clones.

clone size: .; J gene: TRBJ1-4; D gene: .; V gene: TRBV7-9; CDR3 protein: CASSRAPPTGRFF; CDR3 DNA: TGTGCCAGCAGCCGAGCCCCCCCAACAGGGAGGTTTTTT
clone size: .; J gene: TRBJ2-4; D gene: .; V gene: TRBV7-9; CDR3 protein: CASTIDRLLAKNIQYF; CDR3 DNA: TGTGCCAGCACCATCGACAGGCTCCTAGCCAAAAACATTCAGTACTTC
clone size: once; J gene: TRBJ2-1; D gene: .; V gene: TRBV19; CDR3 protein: CASSIRGNEQFF; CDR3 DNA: TGTGCCAGTAGTATAAGGGGCAATGAGCAGTTCTTC
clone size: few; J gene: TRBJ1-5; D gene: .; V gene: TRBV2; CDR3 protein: CASREGVSGQPQHF; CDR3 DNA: TGTGCCAGCAGGGAAGGGGTATCCGGTCAGCCCCAGCATTTT
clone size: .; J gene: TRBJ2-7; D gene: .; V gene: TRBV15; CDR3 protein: CATSDYGRVTYEQYF; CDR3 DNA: TGTGCCACCAGCGACTACGGCAGGGTTACCTACGAGCAGTACTTC
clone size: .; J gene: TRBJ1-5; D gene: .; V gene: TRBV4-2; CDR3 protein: CASSQEGVGYSNQPQHF; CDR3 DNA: TGTGCCAGCAGCCAAGAGGGGGTTGGGTATAGCAATCAGCCCCAGCATTTT
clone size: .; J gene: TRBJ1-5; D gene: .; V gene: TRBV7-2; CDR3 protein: CASSLSGGPGQPQHF; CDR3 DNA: TGTGCCAGCAGCTTATCTGGTGGTCCAGGTCAGCCCCAGCATTTT
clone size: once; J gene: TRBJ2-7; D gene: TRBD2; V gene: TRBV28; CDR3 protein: CASSFPGRVYEQYF; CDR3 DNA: TGTGCCAGCAGTTTCCCCGGGAGGGTCTACGAGCAGTACTTC
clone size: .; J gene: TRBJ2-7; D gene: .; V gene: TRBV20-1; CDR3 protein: CSASAYYEQYF; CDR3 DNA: TGCAGTGCTAGCGCCTACTACGAGCAGTACTTC
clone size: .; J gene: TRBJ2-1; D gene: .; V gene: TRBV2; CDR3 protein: CASSDRDTSEQFF; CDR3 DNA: TGTGCCAGCAGTGACAGGGACACTAGTGAGCAGTTCTTC
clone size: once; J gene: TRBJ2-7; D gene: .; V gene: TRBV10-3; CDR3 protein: CAIRDISAPQEYF; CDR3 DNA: TGTGCCATCAGAGACATAAGCGCCCCACAGGAGTACTTC
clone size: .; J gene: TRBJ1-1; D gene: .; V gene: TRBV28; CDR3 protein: CASRQGGINTEAFF; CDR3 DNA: TGTGCCAGCAGACAGGGAGGGATTAACACTGAAGCTTTCTTT
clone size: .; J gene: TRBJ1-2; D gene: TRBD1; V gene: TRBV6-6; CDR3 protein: CASSLDRGYGYTF; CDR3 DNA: TGTGCCAGCAGCCTGGACAGGGGCTATGGCTACACCTTC
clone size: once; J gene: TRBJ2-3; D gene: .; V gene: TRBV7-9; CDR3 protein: CASSLASGDTQYF; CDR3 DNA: TGTGCCAGCAGCTTAGCGTCCGGGGATACGCAGTATTTT
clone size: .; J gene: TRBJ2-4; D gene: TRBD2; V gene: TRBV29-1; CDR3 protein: CSVERLAGENIQYF; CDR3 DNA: TGCAGCGTTGAGCGTCTAGCGGGGGAAAACATTCAGTACTTC
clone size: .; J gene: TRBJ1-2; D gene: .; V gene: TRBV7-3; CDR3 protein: CASSLSPGAGYGYTF; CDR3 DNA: TGTGCCAGCAGCTTAAGCCCGGGGGCAGGGTATGGCTACACCTTC
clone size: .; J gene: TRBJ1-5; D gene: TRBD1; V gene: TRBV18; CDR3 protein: CASSPPDRGPNQPQHF; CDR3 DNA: TGTGCCAGCTCACCACCGGACAGGGGGCCAAATCAGCCCCAGCATTTT
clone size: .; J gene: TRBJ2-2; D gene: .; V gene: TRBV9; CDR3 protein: CASSDRGGELFF; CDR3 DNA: TGTGCCAGCAGCGACCGGGGCGGGGAGCTGTTTTTT
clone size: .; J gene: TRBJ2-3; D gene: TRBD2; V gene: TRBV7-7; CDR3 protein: CASSLQTPGRAPDTQYF; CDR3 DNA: TGTGCCAGCAGCCTGCAGACCCCCGGGAGGGCCCCAGATACGCAGTATTTT
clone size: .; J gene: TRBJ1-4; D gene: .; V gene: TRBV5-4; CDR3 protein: CASSLWGGRGEKLFF; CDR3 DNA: TGTGCCAGCAGCTTGTGGGGGGGGCGTGGAGAAAAACTGTTTTTT
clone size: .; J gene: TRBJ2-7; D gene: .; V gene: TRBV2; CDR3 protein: CASIGQQGPFGQYF; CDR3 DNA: TGTGCCAGCATTGGACAGCAGGGGCCTTTTGGGCAGTACTTC
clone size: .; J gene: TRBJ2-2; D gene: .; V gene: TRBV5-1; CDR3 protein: CASSLAAGTGQELFF; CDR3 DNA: TGCGCCAGCAGCTTGGCGGCAGGGACTGGCCAGGAGCTGTTTTTT
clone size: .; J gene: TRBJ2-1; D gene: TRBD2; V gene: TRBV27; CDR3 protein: CASSYGRAYNEQFF; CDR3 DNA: TGTGCCAGCAGTTACGGGAGGGCCTACAATGAGCAGTTCTTC
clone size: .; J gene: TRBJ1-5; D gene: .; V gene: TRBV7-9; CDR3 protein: CASSEGHQPQHF; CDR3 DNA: TGTGCCAGCAGCGAGGGCCATCAGCCCCAGCATTTT
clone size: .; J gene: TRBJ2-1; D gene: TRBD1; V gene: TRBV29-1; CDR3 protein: CSPLILGGATYNEQFF; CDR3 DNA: TGCAGCCCCCTTATTTTAGGGGGCGCCACCTACAATGAGCAGTTCTTC
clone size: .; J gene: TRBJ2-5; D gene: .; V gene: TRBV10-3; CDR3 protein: CAIKSSSDTQETQYF; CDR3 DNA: TGTGCCATCAAGTCCTCTTCCGACACGCAAGAGACCCAGTACTTC
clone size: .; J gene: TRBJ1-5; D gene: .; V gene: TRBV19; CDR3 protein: CASRTGGWPQHF; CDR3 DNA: TGTGCCAGTAGGACAGGAGGGTGGCCCCAGCATTTT
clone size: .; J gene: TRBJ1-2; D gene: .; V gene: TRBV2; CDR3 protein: CASSPQGLYGYTF; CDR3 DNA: TGTGCCAGCAGTCCACAGGGACTTTATGGCTACACCTTC
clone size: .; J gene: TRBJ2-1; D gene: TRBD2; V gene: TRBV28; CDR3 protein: CASRNSGTSGKDEQFF; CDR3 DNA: TGTGCCAGCAGGAATTCCGGGACTAGCGGGAAAGATGAGCAGTTCTTC
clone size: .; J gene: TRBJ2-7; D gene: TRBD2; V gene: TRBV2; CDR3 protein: CASSEQGLAASGEQYF; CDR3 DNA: TGTGCCAGCAGTGAACAGGGACTAGCGGCCTCTGGCGAGCAGTACTTC
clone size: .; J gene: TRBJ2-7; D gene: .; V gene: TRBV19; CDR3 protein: CASRDRYYPYEQYF; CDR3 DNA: TGTGCCAGCCGAGACAGATATTACCCCTACGAGCAGTACTTC
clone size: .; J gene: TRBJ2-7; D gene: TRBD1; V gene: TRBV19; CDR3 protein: CASSPTTGGAYGSFYEQYF; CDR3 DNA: TGTGCCAGTAGCCCGACGACAGGGGGCGCGTACGGGAGCTTCTACGAGCAGTACTTC
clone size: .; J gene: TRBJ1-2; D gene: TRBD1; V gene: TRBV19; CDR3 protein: CASMTGRRNGYTF; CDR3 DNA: TGTGCCAGTATGACAGGGAGGCGGAATGGCTACACCTTC